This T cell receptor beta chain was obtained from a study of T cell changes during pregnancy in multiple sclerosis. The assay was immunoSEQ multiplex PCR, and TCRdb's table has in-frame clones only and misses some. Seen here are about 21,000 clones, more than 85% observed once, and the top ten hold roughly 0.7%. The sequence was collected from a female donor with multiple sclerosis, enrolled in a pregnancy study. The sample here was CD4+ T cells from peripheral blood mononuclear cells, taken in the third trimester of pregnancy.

The CDR3 is CASSEASGGQETQYF. In nucleotides, the CDR3 is TGCGCCAGTTCGGAGGCTAGCGGGGGGCAAGAGACCCAGTACTTC. The chain uses TRBV5-1 and TRBJ2-5; 11 bases map to TRBD2. This CDR3 has 15 amino acids. CDR1 SGHRS and CDR2 YFSETQ come from the germline V gene. Unmatched junction bases numbered 8, after V lost 8 bases and J lost 2 bases.